This T cell receptor (beta chain) comes out of a study of blood T cell repertoires in COVID-19. Across the study: Sources were T cells, B-cell-depleted T cells, or PBMCs; the material itself was cDNA or gDNA.

Methods used by the authors: Counts of nucleated cells, estimated from reference gene primer amplification, were obtained. Libraries were prepared by immunoSEQ multiplex PCR; TCRdb keeps only in-frame clonotypes and omits some of them. That table gives V, J and clone size, and the DNA gave D and trimming. The repertoire holds nearly 90,000 clones, with about nine tenths as singletons. This CDR3 comprises 14 residues. CDR1 and CDR2 from the germline V gene are MDHEN and SYDVKM. V was pared by 2 bases and J by 2 bases, with 9 bases between. In Seattle, patients joined the study during active infection and were tracked longitudinally.

This TCR came from a man aged 18 to 29 with COVID-19, enrolled during active disease. This chain links TRBV28 with TRBJ1-2; D might be TRBD1 (6 bases). Sequencing was carried out using peripheral blood. CDR3 region: CASSLHRANYGYTF. CDR3 bases: TGTGCCAGCAGTTTACACAGGGCGAACTATGGCTACACCTTC.